These 26 T cell receptor beta chains originate from one sample sequenced in a study of sequential checkpoint blockade in melanoma. Stated treatment: randomized to nivolumab then ipilimumab (arm A) or the reverse (arm B). Data came from immunoSEQ multiplex PCR; TCRdb stores just in-frame clones and leaves some out. The table has 15,000 to 20,000 clones, under 65% seen once. The sequences come from CD8+ T cells sorted from blood (inferred from file names), collected from a patient given nivolumab and ipilimumab in sequence. These TCRs come from a human donor with melanoma.

The chain couples TRBV13 to TRBJ2-2; 9 bases are a match to TRBD2. This CDR3 has 17 amino acids. V lost 5 bases, J lost 3 bases, and 10 bases stayed unmatched. The germline V gene has CDR1 PRHDT and CDR2 FYEKMQ (reference sequence). CDR3 sequence: CASSTNSGGYDTGELFF. The CDR3, as DNA: TGTGCCAGCAGCACGAATAGCGGGGGCTACGACACCGGGGAGCTGTTTTTT.

This clone is medium-sized in the sample. This sequence joins TRBV30 and TRBJ1-2; possible D gene TRBD1, 5 bases. This CDR3 is built from 15 residues. Trimming pared 0 bases from V and 5 bases from J, leaving 16 bases between. The germline V gene encodes CDR1 GTSNPN and CDR2 SVGIG (reference sequence). The DNA of the CDR3 is TGTGCCTGGAGTGTACGACTCCCCGGGACTTATGGCTACACCTTC. This sequence encodes CAWSVRLPGTYGYTF.

On this clone itself: Mismatch with germline at one junction end may stem from a read error. This chain joins TRBV5-1 and TRBJ2-1, with a tentative D call TRBD2 (5 bases). From germline, CDR1 is SGHRS and CDR2 YFSETQ. This CDR3 region has 17 residues. The CDR3 protein is CASSPVEVQRFHNKQFF. In DNA, the CDR3 is TGCGCCAGCAGCCCGGTTGAGGTCCAGCGGTTCCACAATAAGCAGTTCTTC. Using reference TRBV5-1 and TRBJ2-1 for the parts outside the CDR3, the full variable domain is KAGVTQTPRYLIKTRGQQVTLSCSPISGHRSVSWYQQTPGQGLQFLFEYFSETQRNKGNFPGRFSGRQFSNSRSEMNVSTLELGDSALYLCASSPVEVQRFHNKQFFGPGTRLTVL.

The CDR3 bases are TGTGCCAGCGGACTAGCGGGAGGATTAGATACGCAGTATTTT. This translates into CASGLAGGLDTQYF. V and J are TRBV6-5 and TRBJ2-3, with TRBD2 identical over 14 bases. The V segment lost 8 bases and the J segment 5 bases; nucleotides outside the gene matches: 3. CDR1 and CDR2 from the germline V gene are MNHEY and SVGAGI. There are 14 residues in the CDR3.

This clone was seen a few times. CDR3 in amino acids: CASSRIAGDTGELFF. The CDR3 bases are TGTGCCAGCAGTAGGATAGCGGGAGATACCGGGGAGCTGTTTTTT. The chain uses TRBV6-4 and TRBJ2-2, with TRBD2 matching over 9 bases. With V trimmed by 5 bases and J by 5 bases, 6 bases remained unmatched. The CDR3 sequence is 15 residues long. Germline CDR1 reads MRHNA; CDR2 reads SNTAGT.

The V gene is TRBV11-2, the J gene TRBJ2-2; 12 bases align to TRBD2. V lost 2 bases and J lost 0; bases outside the gene matches: 4. Germline V gene sequence: CDR1 SGHAT, CDR2 FQNNGV. There are 18 residues in the CDR3. CDR3 amino acids: CASSLTSGGRPNTGELFF. The CDR3 region has the DNA TGTGCCAGCAGCTTAACTAGCGGGGGGCGACCGAACACCGGGGAGCTGTTTTTT.

This chain uses TRBV11-2 with TRBJ1-4, with D unresolved. V was clipped by 1 base and J by 7 bases, with 13 bases between them. This CDR3 contains 15 residues. The germline gives CDR1 SGHAT, CDR2 FQNNGV. The CDR3 region has the DNA TGTGCCAGCAGCTTAGTGCTCGGGGTTAGTGAAAAACTGTTTTTT. Translating it yields CASSLVLGVSEKLFF.

This clone is medium-sized in the sample. The genes are TRBV6-1 and TRBJ1-2; D is unresolved. This CDR3 is 13 amino acids long. The V and J ends lost 1 base and 4 bases respectively, with 7 bases between them. Germline V gene lookup returns CDR1 MNHNS and CDR2 SASEGT. DNA for the CDR3: TGTGCCAGCAGTGAAGTTGCAGGCTATGGCTACACCTTC. Translation: CASSEVAGYGYTF.

The J gene is TRBJ1-5, the V gene TRBV5-6, with 8 bases identical to TRBD1. Trimming removed 4 bases from V and 6 bases from J; junction bases left unmatched: 9. Germline V lookup: CDR1 SGHDT, CDR2 YYEEEE. The CDR3 sequence is 15 residues long. CDR3 residues: CASSGPGGVSQPQHF. In nucleotides, the CDR3 is TGTGCCAGCAGCGGTCCAGGGGGCGTAAGTCAGCCCCAGCATTTT.

The V gene is TRBV19, the J gene TRBJ1-5; possible D gene TRBD1, 5 bases. This CDR3 region has 15 residues. The germline V gene has CDR1 LNHDA and CDR2 SQIVND (reference sequence). The ends were cut back, 4 bases at V and 5 bases at J, with 15 bases in the middle. This chain's CDR3 is CASSSYGAGYQPQHF. The CDR3 DNA reads as TGTGCCAGTAGTAGCTACGGGGCGGGGTATCAGCCCCAGCATTTT.

The chain couples TRBV13 to TRBJ2-7; a weak D match, TRBD1 (5 bases). Germline CDR1 is PRHDT and CDR2 is FYEKMQ (reference sequence). V lost 2 bases to trimming and J lost 1 base, with 6 bases between them. This CDR3 spans 13 amino acids. CDR3: CASSLRGSYEQYF. CDR3 nucleotides: TGTGCCAGCAGCTTAAGGGGTTCCTACGAGCAGTACTTC.

The genes are TRBV9 and TRBJ1-1; D uncertain. The V gene lost 0 bases and the J gene lost 3 bases, with 9 bases spanning the gap. Germline values: CDR1 SGDLS, CDR2 YYNGEE. There are 14 residues in the CDR3. The CDR3 is CASSVGGSYTEAFF. DNA for the CDR3: TGTGCCAGCAGCGTAGGCGGGAGTTACACTGAAGCTTTCTTT.

A few counts support this clone. The chain is built from TRBV5-4 and TRBJ1-4; the match to TRBD1 covers 9 bases. The germline CDR1 and CDR2 sequences are SGHNT and YYREEE (reference sequence). J was trimmed by 3 bases and V by 0 bases; bases with no gene match: 3. This CDR3 has 16 amino acids. Here the CDR3 DNA reads TGTGCCAGCAGCTTGGAAGGACAGGGGCCTAATGAAAAACTGTTTTTT. It is translated as CASSLEGQGPNEKLFF.

A few counts support this clone. The chain carries TRBV6-1 and TRBJ1-5, with D possibly being TRBD1 (5 bases). The CDR3 runs to 14 residues. Germline V CDR1 and CDR2: MNHNS, SASEGT. Trimming stripped 2 bases from V and 5 bases from J, with 10 bases between. CDR3 nucleotides: TGTGCCAGCAGTGAACGGGGACTCGATCAGCCCCAGCATTTT. This encodes CASSERGLDQPQHF.

The chain is built from TRBV6-5 and TRBJ2-7; 9 nucleotides align to TRBD1. The CDR3 is made up of 13 amino acids. Trimming at V came to 9 bases and at J to 2 bases, leaving 5 bases not matched to a gene. Germline V gene lookup returns CDR1 MNHEY and CDR2 SVGAGI. The CDR3 is CARSGQGTYEQYF. The CDR3 nucleotides read TGTGCCAGGTCGGGACAGGGAACCTACGAGCAGTACTTC.

A few counts support this clone. The rearrangement links TRBV7-9 to TRBJ2-3; TRBD2 matches at 10 bases. V shed 0 bases, J shed 4 bases, and the junction held 7 bases outside the gene matches. This CDR3 is 17 amino acids long. CDR1 is SEHNR and CDR2 is FQNEAQ in the germline V gene (reference sequence). This CDR3 is CASSLALAGVMADTQYF. Written as DNA, the CDR3 is TGTGCCAGCAGCTTAGCGCTAGCGGGAGTCATGGCAGATACGCAGTATTTT.

The genes are TRBV4-3 and TRBJ2-2; D unclear. The CDR3 contains 12 residues. Germline-derived CDR1 and CDR2 are LGHNA and YSLEER. V lost 0 bases and J 8 bases, leaving 4 bases between the germline ends. CDR3 residues: CASSQEAGELFF. The CDR3 DNA sequence: TGCGCCAGCAGCCAAGAGGCTGGGGAGCTGTTTTTT.

This clone was recorded a few times. The rearrangement uses TRBV27 and TRBJ1-2, with D hard to call. Germline loops: CDR1 MNHEY, CDR2 SMNVEV (reference sequence). This CDR3 comprises 14 residues. V lost 5 bases to trimming and J lost 4 bases, with 14 bases between them. In DNA, the CDR3 is TGTGCCAGCAGTGACGGCAGGAGGATCTATGGCTACACCTTC. Translating it yields CASSDGRRIYGYTF.

The chain employs TRBV19 and TRBJ2-6, with D tentatively TRBD2 (6 bases). Trimming removed 7 bases at V and 1 base at J, with 17 bases between. The CDR3 sequence is 17 residues long. Germline V CDR1 and CDR2: LNHDA, SQIVND (reference sequence). CDR3 region: CASTPYTAGSGANVLTF. The CDR3 bases are TGTGCCAGTACCCCCTATACGGCGGGGTCTGGGGCCAACGTCCTGACTTTC. Together with reference TRBV19 and TRBJ2-6, the CDR3 gives the full variable domain: DGGITQSPKYLFRKEGQNVTLSCEQNLNHDAMYWYRQDPGQGLRLIYYSQIVNDFQKGDIAEGYSVSREKKESFPLTVTSAQKNPTAFYLCASTPYTAGSGANVLTFGAGSRLTVL.

The V and J genes are TRBV19 and TRBJ1-1; D not certain. CDR1 LNHDA and CDR2 SQIVND come from the germline V gene (reference sequence). V lost 7 bases, J lost 1 base, and 10 bases lay in between. The CDR3 covers 13 residues. The CDR3 spells CASMYRPNTEAFF. The CDR3 DNA reads as TGTGCCAGTATGTATCGTCCGAACACTGAAGCTTTCTTT.

This chain connects TRBV5-4 to TRBJ2-7; 9 bases match TRBD2. J lost 7 bases, V lost 4 bases, and 9 bases had no gene match. The CDR3 has 14 amino acids. Germline V gene lookup returns CDR1 SGHNT and CDR2 YYREEE (reference sequence). The chain's CDR3 is CASSRTSASEEQYF. DNA for the CDR3: TGTGCCAGCAGCCGGACTAGCGCTTCTGAGGAGCAGTACTTC.

The J gene is TRBJ2-7, the V gene TRBV6-5; tentative D call: TRBD1 (5 bases). The CDR3 spans 13 residues. Germline V gene lookup returns CDR1 MNHEY and CDR2 SVGAGI. The V end was cut by 5 bases, the J end by 1 base, with 9 bases between. CDR3 protein: CASSQGQSYEQYF. The CDR3 DNA is TGTGCCAGCAGTCAAGGACAATCCTACGAGCAGTACTTC.

V gene TRBV27 combines with J gene TRBJ2-5; 7 bases are shared with TRBD2. Germline V gene sequence: CDR1 MNHEY, CDR2 SMNVEV (reference sequence). This CDR3 has 13 residues. V was clipped by 3 bases and J by 6 bases; unmatched bases: 4. CDR3 bases: TGTGCCAGCAGTTTCGGCGGGAGACAGACCCAGTACTTC. It encodes CASSFGGRQTQYF.

This clone has more than one count but fewer than ten. The chain joins TRBV7-6 to TRBJ2-1, with TRBD2 matching 7 bases. Germline lookup yields CDR1 SGHVS and CDR2 FNYEAQ. After removal of 2 bases from V and 1 base from J, the junction contained 5 bases not matched to a gene. The CDR3 runs 16 residues. CDR3 nucleotides: TGTGCCAGCAGCTTACCTCCCGGGGGGTCCTACAATGAGCAGTTCTTC. It yields the protein CASSLPPGGSYNEQFF.

V and J are TRBV7-9 and TRBJ2-7; D unclear. Per germline, CDR1 SEHNR and CDR2 FQNEAQ (reference sequence). The CDR3 runs 15 residues. V lost 6 bases to trimming and J lost 6 bases, with 21 bases between them. The CDR3: CASSDGQVIPSEQYF. As DNA, the CDR3 is TGTGCCAGCAGTGACGGTCAGGTCATACCCAGCGAGCAGTACTTC.

This chain joins TRBV2 and TRBJ2-5; TRBD1 matches 8 bases. There are 15 residues in the CDR3. Germline trimming cut 2 bases from V and 5 bases from J; bases unmatched to any gene: 7. The V gene's germline CDR1 is SNHLY and CDR2 FYNNEI. CDR3 bases: TGTGCCAGCAGTGAACAGGGGGCGAGTTCGGAGACCCAGTACTTC. Residues: CASSEQGASSETQYF.